The 30 T cell receptor beta chains below come from one sample, sequenced in a study of blood T cell repertoires in COVID-19. TCRdb's table, derived via immunoSEQ multiplex PCR, lists solely in-frame clones and lacks some. This sample has a few hundred thousand clones; 85% to 90% occur once, and the top ten carry 4.4%. What was sequenced was peripheral blood. These receptors all come from a man aged 45-65 years with acute or convalescent COVID-19.

The chain employs TRBV25-1 and TRBJ2-7; D perhaps matches TRBD1 (5 bases). This CDR3 region has 12 residues. CDR1 is MGHDK, CDR2 SYGVNS, per germline. Trimming cost V 6 bases and J 3 bases, with 9 bases left between them. CDR3 in amino acids: CASRLRDYEQYF. CDR3 nucleotide sequence: TGTGCCAGCAGACTCAGGGACTACGAGCAGTACTTC.

The CDR3 is CASSSQSAGELFF. The CDR3 nucleotides read TGTGCCAGCAGTTCACAGTCCGCCGGGGAGCTGTTTTTT. V gene TRBV12-3 or TRBV12-4 combines with J gene TRBJ2-2, with unresolved D. Trimming took 4 bases from V and 6 from J, leaving 9 bases between them. CDR3 length equals 13 residues.

Here the CDR3 reads CASSPPEGAGGYTF. The CDR3 DNA reads as TGTGCCAGCTCACCACCGGAGGGGGCCGGTGGCTACACCTTC. The rearrangement joins TRBV18 to TRBJ1-2, with 7 positions matching TRBD1. J was trimmed by 7 bases and V by 0 bases; bases with no gene match: 5. The CDR3 consists of 14 residues. Germline-derived CDR1 and CDR2 are KGHSH and LQKENI. Using reference TRBV18 and TRBJ1-2 for the parts outside the CDR3, the full variable domain is NAGVMQNPRHLVRRRGQEARLRCSPMKGHSHVYWYRQLPEEGLKFMVYLQKENIIDESGMPKERFSAEFPKEGPSILRIQQVVRGDSAAYFCASSPPEGAGGYTFGSGTRLTVV.

This rearrangement joins TRBV7-6 to TRBJ1-2, with TRBD1 matching over 12 bases. Germline V gene data show CDR1 as SGHVS and CDR2 as FNYEAQ. This CDR3 contains 13 residues. After removal of 4 bases from V and 12 bases from J, the junction contained 6 bases not matched to a gene. Here the CDR3 reads CASSSGTGGDNTF. CDR3 in DNA: TGTGCCAGCAGCTCCGGGACAGGGGGCGACAACACCTTC.

The CDR3 DNA reads TGTGCCAGCAGTGACTCGGGGACAGGGGATGGCTACACCTTC. This sequence encodes CASSDSGTGDGYTF. The gene calls are TRBV6-4 and TRBJ1-2; 10 bases fit TRBD1. Germline-derived CDR1 and CDR2 are MRHNA and SNTAGT. The CDR3 runs 14 residues. Trimming at V came to 0 bases and at J to 6 bases, leaving 1 base not matched to a gene.

The chain has TRBV19 and TRBJ1-6; 7 nucleotides line up with TRBD1. The CDR3 consists of 14 residues. V trimming: 9 bases; J trimming: 7 bases; junction bases outside the gene matches: 9. CDR1 is LNHDA, CDR2 SQIVND, per germline (reference sequence). The chain's CDR3 is CASKSRTGNSPLHF. For the CDR3, the DNA is TGTGCCAGCAAGAGCCGGACAGGCAATTCACCCCTCCACTTT.

This clone was seen more than once but under ten times. This sequence joins TRBV10-3 and TRBJ2-1, with TRBD2 matching over 11 bases. Germline V gene data show CDR1 as ENHRY and CDR2 as SYGVKD. The CDR3 contains 15 residues. Trimming at V came to 6 bases and at J to 7 bases, leaving 8 bases not matched to a gene. The CDR3 sequence is CAISLTSGERNEQFF. CDR3 DNA: TGTGCCATCAGCCTGACTAGCGGGGAACGGAATGAGCAGTTCTTC.

The V call is TRBV6-1, the J call TRBJ1-2; TRBD1 matches 9 bases. Trimming took 3 bases from V and 4 from J; bases not matched to a gene: 6. Germline CDR1 is MNHNS and CDR2 is SASEGT. The CDR3 runs 15 residues. DNA for the CDR3: TGTGCCAGCAGTGATCCGGGACAGGGATTCTATGGCTACACCTTC. Amino acids: CASSDPGQGFYGYTF.

The chain is built from TRBV5-5 and TRBJ1-2; D gene ambiguous. The germline gives CDR1 SGHKS, CDR2 YYEKEE (reference sequence). Trimming stripped 0 bases from V and 1 base from J, with 4 bases between. There are 13 residues in the CDR3. DNA for the CDR3: TGTGCCAGCAGCTTGGACGGTAACTATGGCTACACCTTC. It yields the protein CASSLDGNYGYTF.

V and J are TRBV19 and TRBJ1-1; 7 nucleotides align to TRBD1. CDR3 size: 14 residues. Germline V CDR1 and CDR2: LNHDA, SQIVND (reference sequence). The V gene end was trimmed by 9 bases and the J gene end by 1 base; junction bases not matched to a gene: 8. CDR3 loop: CASQRNRGNTEAFF. Written as DNA, the CDR3 is TGTGCCAGCCAACGAAACAGGGGGAACACTGAAGCTTTCTTT.

V gene TRBV11-3 combines with J gene TRBJ2-1; D unresolved. V lost 1 base, J lost 2 bases, and 6 bases lay in between. Germline loops: CDR1 SGHNT, CDR2 YENEEA. The CDR3 consists of 14 residues. The CDR3 DNA follows: TGTGCCAGCAGCTTAGGTACTGCCTACAATGAGCAGTTCTTC. Translating it yields CASSLGTAYNEQFF.

The chain links TRBV4-1 to TRBJ2-1; 8 bases map to TRBD1. The CDR3 loop spans 14 amino acids. V dropped 2 bases and J dropped 4; count of bases not matched to a gene: 1. CDR1 and CDR2 (germline): MGHRA, YSYEKL. The CDR3 loop is CASSQRTGYNEQFF. CDR3 DNA: TGCGCCAGCAGCCAAAGGACAGGGTACAATGAGCAGTTCTTC.

The chain recombines TRBV5-6 with TRBJ2-2; D is unresolved. Per the germline V gene, CDR1 is SGHDT and CDR2 is YYEEEE. The V gene lost 0 bases and the J gene lost 4 bases, with 7 bases spanning the gap. CDR3 length equals 14 residues. The CDR3 bases are TGTGCCAGCAGCTTGGCTCGACTCACCGGGGAGCTGTTTTTT. Residues: CASSLARLTGELFF.

The rearrangement links TRBV27 to TRBJ1-1; perhaps TRBD1 as D (5 bases). Trimming removed 2 bases from V and 6 bases from J, with 16 bases in between. The length of the CDR3 is 15 residues. Germline values: CDR1 MNHEY, CDR2 SMNVEV (reference sequence). CDR3 amino acids: CASSLGFGGIAEAFF. DNA for the CDR3: TGTGCCAGCAGTTTAGGTTTCGGGGGGATCGCTGAAGCTTTCTTT.

The CDR3 nucleotides are TGTGCCAGCAGACTCAATGGGGCCGCCTCATATGGCTACACCTTC. It specifies CASRLNGAASYGYTF. This chain connects TRBV6-5 to TRBJ1-2; D possibly corresponds to TRBD1 (5 bases). This CDR3 spans 15 amino acids. V lost 6 bases, J lost 5 bases, and 19 bases lay in between. Germline V gene sequence: CDR1 MNHEY, CDR2 SVGAGI.

This sequence joins TRBV10-3 and TRBJ2-7, with 7 bases aligning to TRBD1. From germline, CDR1 is ENHRY and CDR2 SYGVKD. The ends lost 3 bases at V and 0 bases at J; junction bases unmatched: 11. This CDR3 comprises 17 residues. The chain's CDR3 is CAISDPNLGQSSYEQYF. In nucleotides, the CDR3 is TGTGCCATCAGTGACCCGAATCTGGGACAGAGCTCCTACGAGCAGTACTTC.

V gene TRBV6-1 combines with J gene TRBJ1-5, with 8 bases identical to TRBD1. With V trimmed by 4 bases and J by 0 bases, 8 bases remained unmatched. Germline assignment: CDR1 MNHNS and CDR2 SASEGT. This CDR3 contains 17 residues. The CDR3 spells CASSAGQVFSSNQPQHF. CDR3 bases: TGTGCCAGCAGTGCGGGACAGGTCTTTTCTAGCAATCAGCCCCAGCATTTT.

The chain combines TRBV7-2 with TRBJ1-2, with D maybe TRBD1 (5 bases). Deletions cut 5 bases from V and 4 bases from J, with 11 bases between. Germline lookup yields CDR1 SGHTA and CDR2 FQGNSA. The CDR3 sequence is 13 residues long. The CDR3 DNA follows: TGTGCCAGCAGCCGGGGGGGTGTCTATGGCTACACCTTC. Its translation is CASSRGGVYGYTF. Variable domain in full (rest from reference TRBV7-2 and TRBJ1-2): GAGVSQSPSNKVTEKGKDVELRCDPISGHTALYWYRQSLGQGLEFLIYFQGNSAPDKSGLPSDRFSAERTGGSVSTLTIQRTQQEDSAVYLCASSRGGVYGYTFGSGTRLTVV.

This clone showed up just once. The gene calls are TRBV10-3 and TRBJ2-1; maybe TRBD1 (6 bases). V was cut by 3 bases and J by 5 bases, with 8 bases left in between. This CDR3 is built from 13 residues. Germline V gene sequence: CDR1 ENHRY, CDR2 SYGVKD. CDR3 in amino acids: CAISERGNNEQFF. CDR3 DNA sequence: TGTGCCATCAGTGAAAGGGGGAACAATGAGCAGTTCTTC.

The chain recombines TRBV30 with TRBJ1-1; D call uncertain. The germline V and J ends were trimmed by 4 bases and 5 bases, with 17 bases remaining between them. Germline V gives CDR1 GTSNPN, CDR2 SVGIG (reference sequence). The CDR3 runs 14 residues. CDR3 protein: CAWTVGGGRTEAFF. In nucleotides, the CDR3 is TGTGCCTGGACGGTAGGAGGCGGGCGGACTGAAGCTTTCTTT. Drawing the rest from reference TRBV30 and TRBJ1-1, the complete variable domain is SQTIHQWPATLVQPVGSPLSLECTVEGTSNPNLYWYRQAAGRGLQLLFYSVGIGQISSEVPQNLSASRPQDRQFILSSKKLLLSDSGFYLCAWTVGGGRTEAFFGQGTRLTVV.

The V gene is TRBV2, the J gene TRBJ1-4; D is ambiguous. The CDR3 covers 16 residues. The V end lost 6 bases, the J end lost 1 base, and 15 bases lay between the germline ends. Germline CDR1 and CDR2: SNHLY and FYNNEI. The CDR3 nucleotides read TGTGCCAGCAGCGGAGAGTCAAGTGGAACTAATGAAAAACTGTTTTTT. Its protein product is CASSGESSGTNEKLFF.

The chain recombines TRBV15 with TRBJ1-1, with a possible D match to TRBD1 (6 bases). The germline gives CDR1 LNHNV, CDR2 YYDKDF (reference sequence). The CDR3 consists of 13 residues. The germline V and J ends were trimmed by 2 bases and 4 bases, with 8 bases remaining between them. CDR3 in amino acids: CATSRLTGTEAFF. CDR3 DNA sequence: TGTGCCACCAGCAGATTGACAGGCACTGAAGCTTTCTTT.

This clone was seen a handful of times. The chain employs TRBV12-3 or TRBV12-4 and TRBJ2-7, with D hard to call. V dropped 3 bases and J dropped 3 bases, with 9 bases sitting between them. The CDR3 has 13 residues. CDR3 sequence (DNA): TGTGCCAGCAGTTTCGGGTTCAGCTACGAGCAGTACTTC. Translated, it gives CASSFGFSYEQYF.

CDR3 sequence: CASSLGQARYEQYF. As DNA, the CDR3 is TGTGCCAGCAGCTTAGGACAGGCCCGCTACGAGCAGTACTTC. The chain uses TRBV11-2 and TRBJ2-7; tentative D call: TRBD1 (6 bases). The V end was cut by 1 base, the J end by 3 bases, with 10 bases between. CDR1 is SGHAT, CDR2 FQNNGV, per germline. This CDR3 has 14 amino acids. The full variable domain, in which reference TRBV11-2 and TRBJ2-7 provide the parts outside the CDR3, is EAGVAQSPRYKIIEKRQSVAFWCNPISGHATLYWYQQILGQGPKLLIQFQNNGVVDDSQLPKDRFSAERLKGVDSTLKIQPAKLEDSAVYLCASSLGQARYEQYFGPGTRLTVT.

The V call is TRBV25-1, the J call TRBJ1-1, with a possible D match to TRBD1 (6 bases). Germline CDR1 MGHDK, CDR2 SYGVNS. V was shortened by 4 bases and J by 5 bases, with 11 bases between the two germline ends. CDR3 length equals 13 residues. CDR3 region: CASSGGGGTEAFF. The CDR3 coding sequence is TGTGCCAGCAGTGGGGGAGGGGGAACTGAAGCTTTCTTT.

This sequence joins TRBV28 and TRBJ1-5; tentative D call: TRBD1 (5 bases). Germline V CDR1 and CDR2: MDHEN, SYDVKM. The V and J ends lost 7 bases and 4 bases respectively, with 20 bases between them. This CDR3 contains 16 residues. The DNA for the CDR3 is TGTGCCAGCATTTCTACCGGGGGAGGCGAGAATCAGCCCCAGCATTTT. It encodes CASISTGGGENQPQHF.

J is TRBJ2-7 and V is TRBV2; possibly TRBD1 for D (5 bases). Trimming pared 6 bases from V and 8 bases from J, leaving 8 bases between. Per the germline V gene, CDR1 is SNHLY and CDR2 is FYNNEI. This CDR3 has 10 amino acids. In nucleotides, the CDR3 is TGTGCCAGCAGGGCAGGGAAGCAGTACTTC. Translating gives CASRAGKQYF.

CDR3 sequence (DNA): TGTGCCAGCAGTTTCGGGACGAGGGACAGGCGCCATCAGCCCCAGCATTTT. This codes for CASSFGTRDRRHQPQHF. The chain combines TRBV28 with TRBJ1-5, with 8 bases aligning to TRBD1. This CDR3 is built from 17 residues. Germline assignment: CDR1 MDHEN and CDR2 SYDVKM. With 3 bases clipped from V and 5 bases from J, the junction kept 12 bases outside the gene matches.

The J gene is TRBJ1-1, the V gene TRBV10-3, with D possibly TRBD1 on 5 matching bases. The V gene lost 3 bases and the J gene lost 6 bases, with 8 bases spanning the gap. The CDR3 spans 12 residues. CDR1 is ENHRY, CDR2 SYGVKD, per germline. The DNA for the CDR3 is TGTGCCATCAGTGACCAAGGGGCTGAAGCTTTCTTT. Translated: CAISDQGAEAFF.

The CDR3: CASSLDGGSPLHF. The CDR3 nucleotides read TGTGCCAGCAGCTTAGATGGGGGCTCACCCCTCCACTTT. This sequence joins TRBV11-3 and TRBJ1-6, with a weak D call TRBD1 (6 bases). The CDR3 spans 13 residues. V lost 0 bases and J lost 10, with 7 bases in between. Germline-derived CDR1 and CDR2 are SGHNT and YENEEA.